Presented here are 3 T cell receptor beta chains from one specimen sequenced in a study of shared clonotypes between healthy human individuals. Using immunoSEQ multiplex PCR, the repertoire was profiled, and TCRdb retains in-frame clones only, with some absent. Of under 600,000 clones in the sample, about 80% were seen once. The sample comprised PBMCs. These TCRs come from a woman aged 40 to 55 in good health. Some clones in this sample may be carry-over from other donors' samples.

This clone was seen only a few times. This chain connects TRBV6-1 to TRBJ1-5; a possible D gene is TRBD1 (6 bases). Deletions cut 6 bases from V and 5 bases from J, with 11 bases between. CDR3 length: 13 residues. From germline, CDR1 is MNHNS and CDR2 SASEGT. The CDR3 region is CASRWTADQPQHF. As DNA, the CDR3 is TGTGCCAGCAGGTGGACAGCGGATCAGCCCCAGCATTTT.

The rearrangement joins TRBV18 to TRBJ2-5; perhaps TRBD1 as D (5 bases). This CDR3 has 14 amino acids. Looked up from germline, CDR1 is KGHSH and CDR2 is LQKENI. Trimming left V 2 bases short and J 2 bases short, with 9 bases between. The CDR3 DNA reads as TGTGCCAGCTCACCATCCAGGACACAAGAGACCCAGTACTTC. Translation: CASSPSRTQETQYF.

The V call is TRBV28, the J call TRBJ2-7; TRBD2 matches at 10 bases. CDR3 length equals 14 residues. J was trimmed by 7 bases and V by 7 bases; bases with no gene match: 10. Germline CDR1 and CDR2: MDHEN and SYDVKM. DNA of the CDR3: TGTGCCAGCATAACCGGGACTAGCGTGAGGGAGCAGTACTTC. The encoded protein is CASITGTSVREQYF.